Below are 21 T cell receptor beta chains sequenced from a single sample in a study of cytomegalovirus exposure and HLA in healthy donors. PCR employed 60 Vbeta and 13 Jbeta primers. The table came from immunoSEQ multiplex PCR; TCRdb's copy has only in-frame clones and leaves some out. The repertoire shows under 65,000 clones; the top ten hold around 3.6%. Sequencing used PBMCs. These receptors originate from a woman in her late teens or twenties in good health and CMV-seronegative.

This chain connects TRBV30 to TRBJ2-3; possible D gene TRBD2, 5 bases. CDR3 size: 15 residues. The V gene lost 7 bases and the J gene lost 6 bases, with 23 bases spanning the gap. The germline CDR1 and CDR2 sequences are GTSNPN and SVGIG (reference sequence). CDR3 sequence reads: CASISGLTSRDTQYF. The CDR3 DNA follows: TGTGCCTCAATTTCCGGGTTAACTAGTCGGGATACGCAGTATTTT.

The chain has TRBV29-1 and TRBJ2-7, with D perhaps matching TRBD2 (5 bases). Germline V gene lookup returns CDR1 SQVTM and CDR2 ANQGSEA. The CDR3 length is 11 residues. V shed 4 bases and J shed 2 bases, with 6 bases lying between them. This chain's CDR3 is CSVGEPYEQYF. The CDR3 nucleotides are TGCAGCGTTGGGGAGCCCTACGAGCAGTACTTC.

The V gene is TRBV30, the J gene TRBJ1-2; 11 positions match TRBD1. The germline V gene has CDR1 GTSNPN and CDR2 SVGIG (reference sequence). Trimming took 2 bases from V and 8 from J; bases not matched to a gene: 13. This CDR3 has 16 residues. The CDR3 loop reads CAWSLGQGVFLGGYTF. The CDR3, as DNA: TGTGCCTGGAGTTTGGGACAGGGGGTATTTTTAGGAGGCTACACCTTC.

The rearrangement links TRBV5-1 to TRBJ1-2; 7 bases map to TRBD1. The CDR3 is made up of 15 amino acids. CDR1 is SGHRS, CDR2 YFSETQ, per germline. V lost 4 bases and J lost 6; bases outside the gene matches: 12. As DNA, the CDR3 is TGCGCCAGCAGCCAACTTCCGAGACAGGGAAATGGCTACACCTTC. Its translation is CASSQLPRQGNGYTF.

The gene calls are TRBV27 and TRBJ2-7; 14 bases match TRBD2. The J segment lost 0 bases and the V segment lost 5 bases, leaving 9 bases of the junction unmatched. CDR1 MNHEY and CDR2 SMNVEV come from the germline V gene (reference sequence). The CDR3 extends over 18 amino acids. The CDR3 is CASSVSGLAGVGSYEQYF. The CDR3 DNA reads TGTGCCAGCAGTGTTTCGGGACTAGCGGGAGTAGGCTCCTACGAGCAGTACTTC.

The chain employs TRBV6-1 and TRBJ2-7; D is unclear. The CDR3 sequence is 12 residues long. Germline-derived CDR1 and CDR2 are MNHNS and SASEGT. V was shortened by 7 bases and J by 3 bases, with 10 bases between the two germline ends. CDR3: CASTTMFYEQYF. In DNA form, the CDR3 reads TGTGCCAGCACTACGATGTTCTACGAGCAGTACTTC.

The chain carries TRBV4-1 and TRBJ1-1; the D gene is possibly TRBD1 (5 bases). Trimming cost V 4 bases and J 5 bases, with 14 bases left between them. CDR1 is MGHRA, CDR2 YSYEKL, per germline. The CDR3 contains 14 residues. This chain's CDR3 is CASSPQEFRTEAFF. The CDR3 region has the DNA TGCGCCAGCAGCCCACAGGAGTTTCGGACTGAAGCTTTCTTT.

The chain joins TRBV9 to TRBJ2-1, with TRBD2 matching over 7 bases. CDR3 length: 15 residues. Trimming cost V 0 bases and J 2 bases; bases outside gene matches: 2. CDR1 is SGDLS, CDR2 YYNGEE, per germline. CDR3 DNA: TGTGCCAGCAGCGTAGAGGGGACTACCTACAATGAGCAGTTCTTC. Protein product: CASSVEGTTYNEQFF.

The chain carries TRBV6-5 and TRBJ1-1, with TRBD1 matching 8 bases. Trimming removed 5 bases from V and 6 bases from J; junction bases left unmatched: 8. The CDR3 contains 14 residues. Germline V CDR1 and CDR2: MNHEY, SVGAGI. The CDR3 coding sequence is TGTGCCAGCAGTCTCGGACAGGGAGTCCCTGAAGCTTTCTTT. Its translation: CASSLGQGVPEAFF.

The chain links TRBV7-6 to TRBJ2-7; D is uncertain. V was pared by 1 base and J by 6 bases, with 10 bases between. The germline gives CDR1 SGHVS, CDR2 FNYEAQ. The CDR3 is 13 residues long. This CDR3 is CASSLEHGGEQYF. CDR3 sequence (DNA): TGTGCCAGCAGCTTAGAACATGGCGGCGAGCAGTACTTC.

The gene calls are TRBV27 and TRBJ2-7; D is ambiguous. CDR3 size: 14 residues. Trimming cost V 3 bases and J 2 bases, with 11 bases left between them. The germline gives CDR1 MNHEY, CDR2 SMNVEV (reference sequence). The CDR3 sequence: CASSLSTRTYEQYF. The CDR3 coding sequence is TGTGCCAGCAGTTTGTCGACTCGAACCTACGAGCAGTACTTC.

The rearrangement joins TRBV9 to TRBJ1-2; the D gene is possibly TRBD1 (5 bases). Germline V gene lookup returns CDR1 SGDLS and CDR2 YYNGEE. V lost 0 bases to trimming and J lost 4 bases, with 7 bases between them. The CDR3 consists of 13 residues. CDR3 nucleotide sequence: TGTGCCAGCAGCGTAGGACAGCCCTATGGCTACACCTTC. Translating gives CASSVGQPYGYTF.

The chain has TRBV10-1 and TRBJ2-7; TRBD1 might be the D (6 bases). V was clipped by 6 bases and J by 4 bases, with 13 bases between them. The germline CDR1 and CDR2 sequences are WNHNN and SYGVQD (reference sequence). The CDR3 totals 13 residues. The DNA of the CDR3 is TGCGCCAGCAGCCCGGGACACGTATACGAGCAGTACTTC. Protein product: CASSPGHVYEQYF.

The chain has TRBV4-1 and TRBJ1-4; 8 bases align to TRBD1. Germline CDR1 reads MGHRA; CDR2 reads YSYEKL. V was clipped by 1 base and J by 7 bases; unmatched bases: 14. The CDR3 is 18 amino acids. The CDR3 nucleotides read TGCGCCAGCAGCCAAGGGAATACAGGGGGGAGTTGGAGTGAAAAACTGTTTTTT. Amino acids: CASSQGNTGGSWSEKLFF.

The rearrangement joins TRBV4-2 to TRBJ1-2; D is possibly TRBD1 (6 bases). The ends were cut back, 2 bases at V and 6 bases at J, with 25 bases in the middle. This CDR3 is 18 amino acids long. Germline CDR1 LGHNA, CDR2 YNFKEQ. CDR3 sequence reads: CASSQYRDTVSGRDGYTF. CDR3 coding DNA: TGTGCCAGCAGCCAATACCGGGACACCGTATCGGGTCGAGATGGCTACACCTTC.

This chain uses TRBV29-1 with TRBJ1-2; D might be TRBD1 (6 bases). This CDR3 contains 14 residues. Trimming removed 4 bases at V and 0 bases at J, with 12 bases between. CDR1 SQVTM and CDR2 ANQGSEA come from the germline V gene. Here the CDR3 reads CSVVRGGTNYGYTF. In DNA, the CDR3 is TGCAGCGTTGTTCGAGGGGGAACTAACTATGGCTACACCTTC.

The chain carries TRBV4-1 and TRBJ2-3; maybe TRBD2 (6 bases). The CDR3 is made up of 15 amino acids. V shed 0 bases and J shed 8 bases, with 15 bases lying between them. Germline CDR1 and CDR2: MGHRA and YSYEKL. The CDR3 sequence: CASSQDSLGGSTQYF. CDR3 DNA: TGCGCCAGCAGCCAAGATTCATTGGGAGGTAGTACGCAGTATTTT.

The V call is TRBV27, the J call TRBJ2-7, with D possibly being TRBD1 (6 bases). Germline assignment: CDR1 MNHEY and CDR2 SMNVEV (reference sequence). Trimming took off 2 bases at V and 4 bases at J, with 12 bases between the two ends. There are 14 residues in the CDR3. The CDR3 here is CASSLTSRGYEQYF. The CDR3 DNA follows: TGTGCCAGCAGTTTAACTTCCAGGGGATACGAGCAGTACTTC.

V gene TRBV7-3 combines with J gene TRBJ1-1; D remains ambiguous. Germline CDR1 is SGHTA and CDR2 is FQGTGA. With 2 bases removed from V and 4 bases from J, the gap between germline ends came to 11 bases. There are 14 residues in the CDR3. The CDR3 sequence: CASSLRGDGTEAFF. The CDR3 DNA reads TGTGCCAGCAGCTTACGAGGCGACGGCACTGAAGCTTTCTTT.

The V gene is TRBV4-1, the J gene TRBJ2-1; no clear D gene. Germline V gene sequence: CDR1 MGHRA, CDR2 YSYEKL. The CDR3 has 12 residues. V lost 2 bases, J lost 9 bases, and 8 bases lay in between. The CDR3 sequence: CASSQFLGEQFF. The CDR3 DNA is TGCGCCAGCAGCCAATTCCTAGGTGAGCAGTTCTTC.

As DNA, the CDR3 is TGTGCCAGCAGTGAAGTGGGCAGCACCTACGAGCAGTACTTC. Protein product: CASSEVGSTYEQYF. The V and J genes are TRBV6-1 and TRBJ2-7; D not certain. This CDR3 is built from 14 residues. Trimming removed 1 base from V and 2 bases from J, with 9 bases in between. Germline CDR1 MNHNS, CDR2 SASEGT.